This TCR beta chain comes out of a study of CD8 T cells in Susac syndrome. The patients with Susac syndrome satisfied recently defined diagnostic criteria for either definite or probable disease. RNA in amounts of roughly 0.5 to 1 ug was reverse transcribed with random hexamers. One entry per CDR3 protein results from TCRdb running MiXCR on the immunoSEQ multiplex PCR reads. The sample includes tens of thousands of distinct CDR3 sequences, 95% to 97% of them seen just once. Input material: CD8+ T cells from PBMCs. The sequence derives from a human donor with Susac syndrome.

In DNA, the CDR3 is TGCAGTGCTAGAGATCCAGGCGGCTCCTACGAGCAGTACTTC. It codes for CSARDPGGSYEQYF. The rearrangement links TRBV20-1 to TRBJ2-7; D not certain. This CDR3 contains 14 residues. Germline loops: CDR1 DFQATT, CDR2 SNEGSKA (reference sequence). Trimming stripped 0 bases from V and 0 bases from J, with 9 bases between.